Listed below are T cell receptor beta chains from one sample, sequenced in a study of T cell responses to AZD1222 COVID-19 vaccine. TCRdb's table, derived via immunoSEQ multiplex PCR, lists solely in-frame clones and lacks some. The data show 95,000 or so clones, roughly nine tenths seen once. This specimen consisted of peripheral blood, obtained 28 days after the second AZD1222 dose. All receptors derive from an adult who received the AZD1222 COVID-19 vaccine. Each CDR3 is given with its conserved first and last residue. The order of the fields is J gene, D gene, clone size, V gene, CDR3 protein, CDR3 DNA. The D gene is left open where the match is weak. Not all rows give a size; the values are once, few, many and, for expanded clones, a class.

J gene: TRBJ1-5
D gene: -
clone size: -
V gene: TRBV6-5
CDR3 protein: CASRSGGLGPQHF
CDR3 DNA: TGTGCCAGCAGATCCGGGGGCCTCGGGCCCCAGCATTTT

J gene: TRBJ2-1
D gene: TRBD2
clone size: -
V gene: TRBV11-3
CDR3 protein: CASSLPTSGNNEQFF
CDR3 DNA: TGTGCCAGCAGCCTTCCGACTAGCGGGAACAATGAGCAGTTCTTC

J gene: TRBJ1-3
D gene: -
clone size: -
V gene: TRBV19
CDR3 protein: CASREQQGNTIYF
CDR3 DNA: TGTGCCAGCCGGGAACAGCAAGGAAACACCATATATTTT

J gene: TRBJ2-3
D gene: TRBD2
clone size: -
V gene: TRBV19
CDR3 protein: CASSTTSGRSDTQYF
CDR3 DNA: TGTGCCAGTAGTACGACTAGCGGGAGGTCTGATACGCAGTATTTT

J gene: TRBJ1-5
D gene: -
clone size: -
V gene: TRBV28
CDR3 protein: CASTLGVQPQHF
CDR3 DNA: TGTGCCAGCACCCTAGGGGTTCAGCCCCAGCATTTT

J gene: TRBJ2-5
D gene: -
clone size: -
V gene: TRBV5-1
CDR3 protein: CASSLVQGRETQYF
CDR3 DNA: TGCGCCAGCAGCTTGGTGCAGGGCCGGGAGACCCAGTACTTC

J gene: TRBJ2-7
D gene: -
clone size: -
V gene: TRBV3-1/TRBV3-2
CDR3 protein: CASSQAWTRKSYEQYF
CDR3 DNA: TGTGCCAGCAGCCAAGCGTGGACCCGGAAGTCCTACGAGCAGTACTTC

J gene: TRBJ2-1
D gene: TRBD2
clone size: -
V gene: TRBV11-2
CDR3 protein: CASRGAGGPYNEQFF
CDR3 DNA: TGTGCCAGCAGGGGAGCGGGAGGGCCCTACAATGAGCAGTTCTTC

J gene: TRBJ2-7
D gene: TRBD2
clone size: -
V gene: TRBV4-1
CDR3 protein: CASSQDQAGGFFEQYF
CDR3 DNA: TGCGCCAGCAGCCAAGATCAAGCGGGAGGTTTTTTCGAGCAGTACTTC

J gene: TRBJ2-7
D gene: -
clone size: few
V gene: TRBV6-2/TRBV6-3
CDR3 protein: CASSGRGSEQYF
CDR3 DNA: TGTGCCAGCAGTGGACGGGGGAGTGAGCAGTACTTC

J gene: TRBJ1-2
D gene: -
clone size: -
V gene: TRBV2
CDR3 protein: CASSGDSRYGYTF
CDR3 DNA: TGTGCCAGCAGTGGGGACTCCCGCTATGGCTACACCTTC